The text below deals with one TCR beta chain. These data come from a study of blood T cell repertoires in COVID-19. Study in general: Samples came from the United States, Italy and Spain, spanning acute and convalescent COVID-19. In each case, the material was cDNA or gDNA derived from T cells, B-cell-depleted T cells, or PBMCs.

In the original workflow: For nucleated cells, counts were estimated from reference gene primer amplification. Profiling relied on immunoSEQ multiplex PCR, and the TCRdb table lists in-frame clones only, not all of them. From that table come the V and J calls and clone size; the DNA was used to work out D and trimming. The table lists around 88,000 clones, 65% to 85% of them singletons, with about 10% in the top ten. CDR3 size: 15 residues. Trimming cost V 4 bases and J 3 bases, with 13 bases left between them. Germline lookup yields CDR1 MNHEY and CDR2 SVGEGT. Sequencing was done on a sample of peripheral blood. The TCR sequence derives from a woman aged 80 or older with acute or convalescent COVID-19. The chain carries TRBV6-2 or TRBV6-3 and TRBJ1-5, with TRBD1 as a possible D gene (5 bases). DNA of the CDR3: TGTGCCAGCAGTTTCCGTGGGGGGAACAATCAGCCCCAGCATTTT. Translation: CASSFRGGNNQPQHF.